This T cell receptor (beta chain) was recorded in a study of shared clonotypes between healthy human individuals. J lost 4 bases, V lost 8 bases, and 10 bases had no gene match. CDR1 is SGHAT, CDR2 FQNNGV, per germline. CDR3 length equals 14 residues. Clones were read by immunoSEQ multiplex PCR, and TCRdb kept only the in-frame ones, dropping some. Of about 110,000 clones detected, 68% appear once; the ten largest clones hold around 24%. The gene calls are TRBV11-2 and TRBJ1-2, with TRBD1 matching over 7 bases. The TCR originated in a woman in her twenties or thirties in good health. Sequencing was performed on memory CD8+ T cells sorted from blood. Stated subset: CD45RO+ cells pooled with CCR7-negative TemRA cells. The CDR3 bases are TGTGCCAGCTTAGGCCCGACAGGGTCCTATGGCTACACCTTC. Residues: CASLGPTGSYGYTF.